This T cell receptor beta chain was sequenced in a study of blood T cell repertoires in COVID-19. Original data processing: For nucleated cells, counts were estimated from reference gene primer amplification. Generated by immunoSEQ multiplex PCR, the TCRdb table keeps only in-frame clones and is missing some. V, J and clone size are those of that table, while D and trimming were read from the DNA. The table has under 300,000 clones, roughly 82% seen once; the top ten hold roughly 4.6%. This CDR3 has 16 amino acids. Germline CDR1 SGHDT, CDR2 YYEEEE. After removal of 0 bases from V and 5 bases from J, the junction contained 7 bases not matched to a gene.

Source material: peripheral blood. The gene calls are TRBV5-6 and TRBJ2-5, with 10 bases fitting TRBD2. This clonotype originated in a woman of 80 years or more with active or convalescent COVID-19. CDR3 nucleotides: TGTGCCAGCAGCTTGGTGAGCGGGAGGGCCGGGGAGACCCAGTACTTC. Protein product: CASSLVSGRAGETQYF.